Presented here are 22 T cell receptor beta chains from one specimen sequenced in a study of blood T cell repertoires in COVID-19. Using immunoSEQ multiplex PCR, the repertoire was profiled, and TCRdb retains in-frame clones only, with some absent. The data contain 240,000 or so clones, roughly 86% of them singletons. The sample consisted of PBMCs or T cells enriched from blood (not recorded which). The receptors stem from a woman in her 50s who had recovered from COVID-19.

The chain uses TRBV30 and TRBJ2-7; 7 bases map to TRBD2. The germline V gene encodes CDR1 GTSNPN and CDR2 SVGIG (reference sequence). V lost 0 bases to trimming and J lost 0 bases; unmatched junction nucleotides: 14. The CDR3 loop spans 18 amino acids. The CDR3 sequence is CAWSVQWSGRESSYEQYF. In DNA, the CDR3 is TGTGCCTGGAGTGTACAATGGAGTGGGCGGGAGAGCTCCTACGAGCAGTACTTC.

As DNA, the CDR3 is TGTGCCTGCGAACTTTTGGGACAGGGGCTGAACACTGAAGCTTTCTTT. This sequence encodes CACELLGQGLNTEAFF. The chain recombines TRBV30 with TRBJ1-1; TRBD1 matches 10 bases. Trimming cost V 6 bases and J 0 bases; bases outside gene matches: 10. Germline CDR1 GTSNPN, CDR2 SVGIG (reference sequence). This CDR3 has 16 amino acids.

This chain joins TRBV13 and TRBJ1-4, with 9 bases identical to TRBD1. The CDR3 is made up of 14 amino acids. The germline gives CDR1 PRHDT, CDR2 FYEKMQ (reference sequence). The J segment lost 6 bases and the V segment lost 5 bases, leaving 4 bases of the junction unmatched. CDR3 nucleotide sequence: TGTGCCAGCAGCCTCCGGGACAGGGATGAAAAACTGTTTTTT. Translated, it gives CASSLRDRDEKLFF.

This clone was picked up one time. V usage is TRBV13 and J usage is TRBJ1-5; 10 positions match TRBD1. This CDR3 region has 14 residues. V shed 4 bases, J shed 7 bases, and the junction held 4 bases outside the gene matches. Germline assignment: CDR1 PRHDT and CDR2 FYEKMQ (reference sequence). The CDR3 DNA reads TGTGCCAGCAGCTCCGGGACAGGGGCCCAGCCCCAGCATTTT. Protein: CASSSGTGAQPQHF.

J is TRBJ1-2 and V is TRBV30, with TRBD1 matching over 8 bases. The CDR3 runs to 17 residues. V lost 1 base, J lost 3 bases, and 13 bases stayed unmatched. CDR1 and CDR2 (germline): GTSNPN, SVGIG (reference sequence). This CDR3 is CAWSGPILTGAHYGYTF. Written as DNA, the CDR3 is TGTGCCTGGAGTGGACCCATTCTGACAGGGGCCCACTATGGCTACACCTTC.

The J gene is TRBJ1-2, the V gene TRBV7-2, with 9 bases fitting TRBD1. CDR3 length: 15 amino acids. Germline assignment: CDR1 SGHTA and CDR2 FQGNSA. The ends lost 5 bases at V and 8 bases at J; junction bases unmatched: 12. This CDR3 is CASSPLWGGQGGYTF. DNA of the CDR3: TGTGCCAGCAGCCCCCTCTGGGGGGGACAGGGCGGCTACACCTTC.

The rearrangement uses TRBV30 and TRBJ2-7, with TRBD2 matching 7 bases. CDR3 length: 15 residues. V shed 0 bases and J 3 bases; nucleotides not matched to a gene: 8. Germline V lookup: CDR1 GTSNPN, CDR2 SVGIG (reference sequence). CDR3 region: CAWSVGVTGGYEQYF. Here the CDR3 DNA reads TGTGCCTGGAGTGTGGGGGTAACGGGAGGCTACGAGCAGTACTTC.

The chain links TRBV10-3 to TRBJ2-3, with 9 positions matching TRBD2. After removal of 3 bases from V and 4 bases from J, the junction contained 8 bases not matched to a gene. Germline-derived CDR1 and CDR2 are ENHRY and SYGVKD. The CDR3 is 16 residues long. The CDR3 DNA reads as TGTGCCATCAGTGATGGGCTAGCGGGGTTTGCAGATACGCAGTATTTT. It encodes CAISDGLAGFADTQYF.

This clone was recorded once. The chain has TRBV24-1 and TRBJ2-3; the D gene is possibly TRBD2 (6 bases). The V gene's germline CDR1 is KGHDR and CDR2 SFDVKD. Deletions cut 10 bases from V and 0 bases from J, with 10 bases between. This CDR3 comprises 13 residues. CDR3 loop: CATSGVSTDTQYF. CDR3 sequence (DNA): TGTGCCACTTCGGGGGTTAGCACAGATACGCAGTATTTT.

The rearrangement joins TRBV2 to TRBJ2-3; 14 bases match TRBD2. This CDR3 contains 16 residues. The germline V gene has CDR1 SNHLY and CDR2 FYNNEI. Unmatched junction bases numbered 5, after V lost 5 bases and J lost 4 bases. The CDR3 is CASSPTSGGAPDTQYF. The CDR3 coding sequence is TGTGCCAGCAGTCCGACTAGCGGGGGGGCCCCAGATACGCAGTATTTT.

The CDR3 sequence is CASSQGQGVGTEAFF. The CDR3 DNA is TGTGCCAGCAGCCAGGGACAGGGGGTGGGTACTGAAGCTTTCTTT. J is TRBJ1-1 and V is TRBV14; 11 bases fit TRBD1. Germline lookup yields CDR1 SGHDN and CDR2 FVKESK. This CDR3 is built from 15 residues. The V segment lost 3 bases and the J segment 5 bases; nucleotides outside the gene matches: 5.

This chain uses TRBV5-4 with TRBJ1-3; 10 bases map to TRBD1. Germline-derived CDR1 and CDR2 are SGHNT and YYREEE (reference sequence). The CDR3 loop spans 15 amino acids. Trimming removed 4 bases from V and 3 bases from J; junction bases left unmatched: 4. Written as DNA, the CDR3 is TGTGCCAGCAGCCCCGGGACAGGGGTTGGAAACACCATATATTTT. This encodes CASSPGTGVGNTIYF. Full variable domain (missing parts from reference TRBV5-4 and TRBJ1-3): ETGVTQSPTHLIKTRGQQVTLRCSSQSGHNTVSWYQQALGQGPQFIFQYYREEENGRGNFPPRFSGLQFPNYSSELNVNALELDDSALYLCASSPGTGVGNTIYFGEGSWLTVV.

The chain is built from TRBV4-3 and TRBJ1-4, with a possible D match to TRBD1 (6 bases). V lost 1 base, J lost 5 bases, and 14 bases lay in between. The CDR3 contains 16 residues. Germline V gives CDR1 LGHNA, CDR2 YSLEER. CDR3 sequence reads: CASSQANRVANEKLFF. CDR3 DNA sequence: TGCGCCAGCAGCCAAGCTAACAGGGTCGCCAATGAAAAACTGTTTTTT.

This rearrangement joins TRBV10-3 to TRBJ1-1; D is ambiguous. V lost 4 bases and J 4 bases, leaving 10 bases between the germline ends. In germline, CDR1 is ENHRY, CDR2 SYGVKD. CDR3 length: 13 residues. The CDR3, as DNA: TGTGCCATCAGTGGCCAGGCTTCCACTGAAGCTTTCTTT. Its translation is CAISGQASTEAFF.

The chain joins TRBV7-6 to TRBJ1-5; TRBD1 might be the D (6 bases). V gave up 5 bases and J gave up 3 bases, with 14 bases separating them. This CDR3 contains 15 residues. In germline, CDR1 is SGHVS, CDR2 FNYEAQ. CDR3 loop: CASSLGQRLNQPQHF. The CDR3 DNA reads TGTGCCAGCAGCCTAGGACAGCGACTCAATCAGCCCCAGCATTTT.

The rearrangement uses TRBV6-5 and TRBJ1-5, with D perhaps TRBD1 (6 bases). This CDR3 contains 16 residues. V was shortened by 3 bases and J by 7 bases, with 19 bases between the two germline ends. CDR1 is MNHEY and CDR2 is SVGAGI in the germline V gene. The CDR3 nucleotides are TGTGCCAGCAGTTATTCTCCACAGGGATGGGACCAGCCCCAGCATTTT. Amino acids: CASSYSPQGWDQPQHF.

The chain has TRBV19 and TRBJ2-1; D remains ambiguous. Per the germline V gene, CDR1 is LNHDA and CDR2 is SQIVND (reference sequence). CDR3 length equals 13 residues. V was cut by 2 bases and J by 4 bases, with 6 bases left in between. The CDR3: CASSITVYNEQFF. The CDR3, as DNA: TGTGCCAGTAGTATAACAGTTTACAATGAGCAGTTCTTC.

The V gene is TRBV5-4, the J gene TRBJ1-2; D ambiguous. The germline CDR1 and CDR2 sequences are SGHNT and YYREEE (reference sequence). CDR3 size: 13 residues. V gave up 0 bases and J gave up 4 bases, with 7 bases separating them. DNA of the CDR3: TGTGCCAGCAGCTTGGAGGAGGTCTATGGCTACACCTTC. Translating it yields CASSLEEVYGYTF.

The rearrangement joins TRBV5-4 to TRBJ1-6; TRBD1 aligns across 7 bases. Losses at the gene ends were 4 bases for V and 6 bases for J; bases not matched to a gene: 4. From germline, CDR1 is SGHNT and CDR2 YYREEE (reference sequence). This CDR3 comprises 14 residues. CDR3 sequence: CASSLTGPNSPLHF. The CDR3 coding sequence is TGTGCCAGCAGCCTGACAGGGCCTAATTCACCCCTCCACTTT.

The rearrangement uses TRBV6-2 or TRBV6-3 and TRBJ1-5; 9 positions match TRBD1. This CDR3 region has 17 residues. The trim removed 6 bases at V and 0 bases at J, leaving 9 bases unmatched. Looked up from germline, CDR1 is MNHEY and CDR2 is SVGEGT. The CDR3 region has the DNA TGTGCCAGCAGCGACCCCGACAGGGGGTATAGCAATCAGCCCCAGCATTTT. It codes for CASSDPDRGYSNQPQHF.

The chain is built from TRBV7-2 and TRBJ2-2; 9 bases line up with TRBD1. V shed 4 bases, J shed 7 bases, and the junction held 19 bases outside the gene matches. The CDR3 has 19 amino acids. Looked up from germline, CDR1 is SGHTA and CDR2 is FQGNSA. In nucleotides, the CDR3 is TGTGCCAGCAGCTCCCGCCGAAAGACAGGGGGGGGTGTCGGCGGGGAGCTGTTTTTT. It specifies CASSSRRKTGGGVGGELFF. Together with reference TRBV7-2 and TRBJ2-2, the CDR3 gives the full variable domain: GAGVSQSPSNKVTEKGKDVELRCDPISGHTALYWYRQSLGQGLEFLIYFQGNSAPDKSGLPSDRFSAERTGGSVSTLTIQRTQQEDSAVYLCASSSRRKTGGGVGGELFFGEGSRLTVL.

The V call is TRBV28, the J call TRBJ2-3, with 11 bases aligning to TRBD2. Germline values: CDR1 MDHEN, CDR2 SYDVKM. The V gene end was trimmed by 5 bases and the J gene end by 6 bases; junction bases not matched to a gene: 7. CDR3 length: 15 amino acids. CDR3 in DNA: TGTGCCAGCAGTGTCTGGACTAGCGGGTCGGATACGCAGTATTTT. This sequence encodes CASSVWTSGSDTQYF. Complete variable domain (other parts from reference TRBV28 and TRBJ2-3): DVKVTQSSRYLVKRTGEKVFLECVQDMDHENMFWYRQDPGLGLRLIYFSYDVKMKEKGDIPEGYSVSREKKERFSLILESASTNQTSMYLCASSVWTSGSDTQYFGPGTRLTVL.